The text below deals with one T cell receptor (beta chain). What it binds is not known. V was cut by 3 bases and J by 0 bases, with 7 bases left in between. The CDR3 extends over 14 amino acids. In germline, CDR1 is MDHEN, CDR2 SYDVKM. The data were obtained in a study of shared clonotypes between healthy human individuals. On the study more broadly: Serving as donors were a couple of women and a few men, whose ages spanned 18 to 49. Study observations and caveats: Generation probability values for non-shared clonotypes were lower than those for clonotypes shared by all four donors. It was only blood that was sampled, and tissue repertoires likely differ.

Original data processing: For the immunoSEQ data, sequences were junction-only without quality scores, so filtering differed. Libraries were prepared by immunoSEQ multiplex PCR; TCRdb keeps only in-frame clonotypes and omits some of them. The V and J calls and clone size are taken from that table; D and trimming were inferred from the DNA. The sample carries some 2 million clones, approximately 94% recorded once. Positive CCR7 selection of CD45RO-negative cells yielded the naive CD8 cells, and terminally differentiated effector memory CD45RA+ cells were excluded. Sequencing was done on a sample of naive CD8+ T cells sorted from blood. The receptor comes from a man aged 18 to 29 in good health. The rearrangement uses TRBV28 and TRBJ2-3; D not resolved. The CDR3 nucleotides read TGTGCCAGCAGTTTCTTGGGAAGCACAGATACGCAGTATTTT. Translating gives CASSFLGSTDTQYF.